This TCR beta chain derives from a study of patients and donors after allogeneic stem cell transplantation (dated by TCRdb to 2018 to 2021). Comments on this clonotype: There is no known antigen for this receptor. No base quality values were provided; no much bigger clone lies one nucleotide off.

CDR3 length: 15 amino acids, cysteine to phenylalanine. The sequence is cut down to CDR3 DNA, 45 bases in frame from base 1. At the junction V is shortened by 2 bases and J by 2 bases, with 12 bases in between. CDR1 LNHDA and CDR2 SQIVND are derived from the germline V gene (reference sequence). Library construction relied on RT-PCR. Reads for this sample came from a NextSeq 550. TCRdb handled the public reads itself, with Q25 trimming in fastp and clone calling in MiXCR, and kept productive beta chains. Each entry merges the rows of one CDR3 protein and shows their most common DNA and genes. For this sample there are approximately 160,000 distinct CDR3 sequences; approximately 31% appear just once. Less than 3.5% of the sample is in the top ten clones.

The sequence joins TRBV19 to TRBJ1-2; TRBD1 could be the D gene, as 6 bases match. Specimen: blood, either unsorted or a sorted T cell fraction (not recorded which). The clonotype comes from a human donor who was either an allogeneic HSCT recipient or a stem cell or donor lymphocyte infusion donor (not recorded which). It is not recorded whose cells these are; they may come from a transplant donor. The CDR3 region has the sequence CASSIRTTGNYGYTF. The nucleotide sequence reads TGTGCCAGTAGTATACGGACAACAGGGAACTATGGCTACACCTTC.